Only a few counts were recorded for the clone carrying this TCR beta chain. This record belongs to a study of blood T cell repertoires in COVID-19. Study summary: PBMCs, B-cell-depleted T cells, or T cells were the source of the cDNA or gDNA that made up the material.

Trimming shortened V by 0 bases and J by 2 bases, and 4 bases separated the two germline ends. Germline CDR1 and CDR2: MNHEY and SVGAGI. The CDR3 sequence is 14 residues long. Sequencing used immunoSEQ multiplex PCR; TCRdb keeps in-frame clones, though not all of them. The sample has about 260,000 clones; about 80% are singletons. The source is a woman of 80 years or more with acute or convalescent COVID-19. Sequencing was carried out using peripheral blood. The gene calls are TRBV6-5 and TRBJ2-2; D is unresolved. CDR3 DNA sequence: TGTGCCAGCAGTTACTCCATTAACACCGGGGAGCTGTTTTTT. Translating gives CASSYSINTGELFF.